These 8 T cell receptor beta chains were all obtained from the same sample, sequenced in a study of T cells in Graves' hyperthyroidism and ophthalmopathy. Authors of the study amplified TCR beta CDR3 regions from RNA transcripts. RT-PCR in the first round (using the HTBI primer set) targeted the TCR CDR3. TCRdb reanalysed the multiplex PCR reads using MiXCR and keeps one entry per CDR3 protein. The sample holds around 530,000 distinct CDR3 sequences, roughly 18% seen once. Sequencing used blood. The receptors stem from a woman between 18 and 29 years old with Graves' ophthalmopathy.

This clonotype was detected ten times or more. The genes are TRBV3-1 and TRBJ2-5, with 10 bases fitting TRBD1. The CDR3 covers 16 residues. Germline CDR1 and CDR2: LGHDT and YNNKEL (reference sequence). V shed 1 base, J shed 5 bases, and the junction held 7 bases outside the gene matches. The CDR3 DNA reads TGTGCCAGCAGCCAAGGGGACAGGGGTGTTGCGGAGACCCAGTACTTC. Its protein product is CASSQGDRGVAETQYF.

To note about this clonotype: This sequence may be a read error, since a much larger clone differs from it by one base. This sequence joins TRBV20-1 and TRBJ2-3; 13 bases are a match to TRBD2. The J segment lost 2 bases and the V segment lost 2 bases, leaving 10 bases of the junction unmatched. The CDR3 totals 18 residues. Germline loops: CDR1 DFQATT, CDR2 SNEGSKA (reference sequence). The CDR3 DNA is TGCAGTGCTAGAAGAGGACTAGCGGGGGAGAGTTACACAGATACGCAGTATTTT. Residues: CSARRGLAGESYTDTQYF.

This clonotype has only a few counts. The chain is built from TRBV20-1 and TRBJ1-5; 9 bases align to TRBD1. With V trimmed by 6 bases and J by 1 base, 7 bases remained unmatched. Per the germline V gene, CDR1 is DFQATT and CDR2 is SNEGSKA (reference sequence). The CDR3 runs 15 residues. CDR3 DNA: TGCAGTGCCGGGGGGGGACAGGGAAGCAATCAGCCCCAGCATTTT. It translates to CSAGGGQGSNQPQHF.

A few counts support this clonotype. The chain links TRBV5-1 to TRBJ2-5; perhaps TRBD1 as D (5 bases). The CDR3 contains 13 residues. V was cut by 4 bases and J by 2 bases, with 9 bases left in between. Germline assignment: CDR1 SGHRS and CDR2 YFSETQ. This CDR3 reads CASSTTVQETQYF. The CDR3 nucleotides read TGCGCCAGCAGCACGACAGTTCAAGAGACCCAGTACTTC.

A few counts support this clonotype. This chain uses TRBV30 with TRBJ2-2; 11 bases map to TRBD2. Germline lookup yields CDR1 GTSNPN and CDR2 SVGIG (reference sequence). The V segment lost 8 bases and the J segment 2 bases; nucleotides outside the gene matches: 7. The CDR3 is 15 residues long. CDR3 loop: CALELAGANTGELFF. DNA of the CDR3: TGTGCCCTGGAACTAGCGGGGGCCAACACCGGGGAGCTGTTTTTT. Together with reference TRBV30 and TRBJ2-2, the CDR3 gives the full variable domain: SQTIHQWPATLVQPVGSPLSLECTVEGTSNPNLYWYRQAAGRGLQLLFYSVGIGQISSEVPQNLSASRPQDRQFILSSKKLLLSDSGFYLCALELAGANTGELFFGEGSRLTVL.

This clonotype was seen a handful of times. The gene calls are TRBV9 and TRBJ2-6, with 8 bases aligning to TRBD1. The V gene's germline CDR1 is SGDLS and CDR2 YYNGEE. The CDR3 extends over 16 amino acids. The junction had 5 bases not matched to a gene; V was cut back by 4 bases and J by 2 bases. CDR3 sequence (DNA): TGTGCCAGCAGCCTTCCGACAGGGGCTGGGGCCAACGTCCTGACTTTC. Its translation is CASSLPTGAGANVLTF.

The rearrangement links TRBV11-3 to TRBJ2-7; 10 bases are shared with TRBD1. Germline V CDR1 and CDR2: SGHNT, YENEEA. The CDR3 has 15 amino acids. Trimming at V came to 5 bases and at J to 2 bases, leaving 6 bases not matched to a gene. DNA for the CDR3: TGTGCCAGCAGCCCCGGGACAGGGGCCGCCTACGAGCAGTACTTC. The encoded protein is CASSPGTGAAYEQYF.

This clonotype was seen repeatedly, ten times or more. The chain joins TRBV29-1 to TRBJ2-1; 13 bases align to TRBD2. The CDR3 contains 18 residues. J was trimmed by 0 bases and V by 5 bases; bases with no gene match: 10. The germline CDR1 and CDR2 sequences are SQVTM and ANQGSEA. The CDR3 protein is CSVQGGTSGIFSYNEQFF. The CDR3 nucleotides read TGCAGCGTTCAGGGCGGGACTAGCGGGATATTCTCCTACAATGAGCAGTTCTTC.